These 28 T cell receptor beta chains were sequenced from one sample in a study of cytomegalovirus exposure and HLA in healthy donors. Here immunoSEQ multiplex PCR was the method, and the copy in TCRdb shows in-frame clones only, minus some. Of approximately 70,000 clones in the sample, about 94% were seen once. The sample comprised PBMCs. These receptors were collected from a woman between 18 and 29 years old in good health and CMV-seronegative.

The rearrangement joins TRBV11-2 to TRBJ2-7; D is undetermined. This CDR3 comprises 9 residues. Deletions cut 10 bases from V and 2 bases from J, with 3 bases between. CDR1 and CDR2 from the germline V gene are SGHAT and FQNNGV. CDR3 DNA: TGTGCCACTGCCTACGAGCAGTACTTC. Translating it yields CATAYEQYF.

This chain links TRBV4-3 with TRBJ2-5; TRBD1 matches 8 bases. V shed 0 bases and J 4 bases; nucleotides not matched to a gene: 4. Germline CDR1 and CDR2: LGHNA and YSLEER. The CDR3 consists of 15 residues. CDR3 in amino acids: CASSQDSTGGETQYF. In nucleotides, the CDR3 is TGCGCCAGCAGCCAAGATTCCACAGGGGGAGAGACCCAGTACTTC.

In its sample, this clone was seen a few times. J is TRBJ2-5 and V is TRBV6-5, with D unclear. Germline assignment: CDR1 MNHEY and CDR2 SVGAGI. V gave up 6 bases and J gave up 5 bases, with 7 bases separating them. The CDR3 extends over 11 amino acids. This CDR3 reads CASSAGETQYF. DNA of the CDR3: TGTGCCAGCAGCGCCGGTGAGACCCAGTACTTC.

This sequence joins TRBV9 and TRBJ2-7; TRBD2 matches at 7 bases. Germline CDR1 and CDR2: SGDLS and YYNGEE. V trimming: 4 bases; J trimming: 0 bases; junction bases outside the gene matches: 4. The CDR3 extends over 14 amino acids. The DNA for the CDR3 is TGTGCCAGCAGCCCGAGCGGGAACTCCTACGAGCAGTACTTC. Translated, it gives CASSPSGNSYEQYF.

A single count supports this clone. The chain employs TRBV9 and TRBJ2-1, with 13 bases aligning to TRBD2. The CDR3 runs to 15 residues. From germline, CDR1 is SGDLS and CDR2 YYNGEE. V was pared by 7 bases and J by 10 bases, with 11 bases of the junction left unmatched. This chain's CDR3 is CASSTFQLAGGEQFF. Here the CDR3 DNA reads TGTGCCAGCTCAACCTTCCAACTAGCGGGAGGGGAGCAGTTCTTC.

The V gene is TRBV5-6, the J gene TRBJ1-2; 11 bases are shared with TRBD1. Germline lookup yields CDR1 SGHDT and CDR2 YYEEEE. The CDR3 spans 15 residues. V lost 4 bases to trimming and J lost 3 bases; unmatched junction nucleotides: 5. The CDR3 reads CASSRMGQGDYGYTF. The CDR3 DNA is TGTGCCAGCAGCCGAATGGGACAGGGGGACTATGGCTACACCTTC.

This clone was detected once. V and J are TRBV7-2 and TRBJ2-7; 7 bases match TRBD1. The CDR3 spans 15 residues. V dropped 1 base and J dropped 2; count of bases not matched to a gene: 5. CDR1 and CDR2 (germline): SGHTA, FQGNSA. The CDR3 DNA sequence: TGTGCCAGCAGCTTAGGGGCCGGGACAGCCTACGAGCAGTACTTC. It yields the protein CASSLGAGTAYEQYF.

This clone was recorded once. CDR3 region: CASSRPGGVEETQYF. The CDR3, as DNA: TGTGCCAGCAGTCGCCCGGGGGGGGTAGAAGAGACCCAGTACTTC. The chain recombines TRBV28 with TRBJ2-5, with 8 nucleotides matching TRBD2. The trim removed 5 bases at V and 3 bases at J, leaving 8 bases unmatched. CDR1 MDHEN and CDR2 SYDVKM come from the germline V gene. This CDR3 spans 15 amino acids.

The CDR3 DNA reads as TGCAGCGTCTTAGGGACAGGCCTCTATGGCTACACCTTC. Protein sequence: CSVLGTGLYGYTF. The genes are TRBV29-1 and TRBJ1-2, with 8 bases matching TRBD1. The germline V gene has CDR1 SQVTM and CDR2 ANQGSEA. The trim removed 6 bases at V and 4 bases at J, leaving 7 bases unmatched. This CDR3 is built from 13 residues.

The CDR3, as DNA: TGTGCCAGTAGTATACACCGGACTAGCGGGAGAGGGGAGCAGTTCTTC. Its translation is CASSIHRTSGRGEQFF. The chain combines TRBV19 with TRBJ2-1, with 13 bases matching TRBD2. CDR1 LNHDA and CDR2 SQIVND come from the germline V gene (reference sequence). This CDR3 is 16 amino acids long. Germline trimming cut 2 bases from V and 10 bases from J; bases unmatched to any gene: 8.

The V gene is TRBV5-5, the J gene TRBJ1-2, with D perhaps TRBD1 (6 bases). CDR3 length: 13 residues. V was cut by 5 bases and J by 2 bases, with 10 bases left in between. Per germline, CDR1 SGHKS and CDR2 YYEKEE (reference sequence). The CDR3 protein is CASSPTGNYGYTF. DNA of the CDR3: TGTGCCAGCAGTCCCACAGGGAACTATGGCTACACCTTC.

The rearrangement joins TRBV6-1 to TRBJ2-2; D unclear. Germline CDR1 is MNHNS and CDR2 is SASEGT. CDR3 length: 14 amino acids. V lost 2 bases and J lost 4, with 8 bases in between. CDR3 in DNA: TGTGCCAGCAGTGAATGGGCAGTCACCGGGGAGCTGTTTTTT. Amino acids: CASSEWAVTGELFF.

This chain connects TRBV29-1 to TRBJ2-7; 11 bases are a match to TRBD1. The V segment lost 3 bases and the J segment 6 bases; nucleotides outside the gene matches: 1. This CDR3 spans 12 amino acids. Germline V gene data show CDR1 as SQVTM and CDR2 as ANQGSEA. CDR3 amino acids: CSVEDRGREQYF. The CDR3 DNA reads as TGCAGCGTTGAGGACAGGGGGCGCGAGCAGTACTTC.

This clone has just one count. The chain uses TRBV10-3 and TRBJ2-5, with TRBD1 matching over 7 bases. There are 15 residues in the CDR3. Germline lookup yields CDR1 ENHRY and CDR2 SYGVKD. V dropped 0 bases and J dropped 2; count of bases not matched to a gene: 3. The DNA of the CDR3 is TGTGCCATCAGTGAGTCTCAGACAGGGCAAGAGACCCAGTACTTC. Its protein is CAISESQTGQETQYF.

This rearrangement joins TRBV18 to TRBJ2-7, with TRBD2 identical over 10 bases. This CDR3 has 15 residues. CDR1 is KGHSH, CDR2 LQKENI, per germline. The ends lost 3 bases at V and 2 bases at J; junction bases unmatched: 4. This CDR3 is CASSPPSGRAYEQYF. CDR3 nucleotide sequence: TGTGCCAGCTCACCCCCCAGCGGGAGGGCCTACGAGCAGTACTTC.

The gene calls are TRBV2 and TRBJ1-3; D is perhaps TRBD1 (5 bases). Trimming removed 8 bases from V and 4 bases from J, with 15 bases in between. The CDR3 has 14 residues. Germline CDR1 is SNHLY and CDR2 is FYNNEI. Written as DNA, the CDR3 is TGTGCCAGCGAATCGGGGGTTGCCGGAAACACCATATATTTT. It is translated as CASESGVAGNTIYF.

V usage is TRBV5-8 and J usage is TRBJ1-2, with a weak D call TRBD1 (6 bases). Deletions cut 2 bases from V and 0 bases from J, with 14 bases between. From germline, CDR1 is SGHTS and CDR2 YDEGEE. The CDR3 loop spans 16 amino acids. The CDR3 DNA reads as TGTGCCAGCAGCTTATGGACAGTTTTAGCTAACTATGGCTACACCTTC. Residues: CASSLWTVLANYGYTF. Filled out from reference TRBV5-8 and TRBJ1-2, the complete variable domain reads EAGVTQSPTHLIKTRGQQATLRCSPISGHTSVYWYQQALGLGLQFLLWYDEGEERNRGNFPPRFSGRQFPNYSSELNVNALELEDSALYLCASSLWTVLANYGYTFGSGTRLTVV.

The CDR3 bases are TGTGCCAGCAGTTTAAGTCCGGGGGGTAACACTGAAGCTTTCTTT. Its translation: CASSLSPGGNTEAFF. V usage is TRBV27 and J usage is TRBJ1-1; D perhaps matches TRBD1 (5 bases). Trimming left V 2 bases short and J 2 bases short, with 12 bases between. The germline V gene has CDR1 MNHEY and CDR2 SMNVEV (reference sequence). The CDR3 is 15 amino acids.

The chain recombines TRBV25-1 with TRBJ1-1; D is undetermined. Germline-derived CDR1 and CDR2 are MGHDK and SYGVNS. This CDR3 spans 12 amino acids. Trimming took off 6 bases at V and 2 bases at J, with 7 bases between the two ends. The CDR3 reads CASRAGNTEAFF. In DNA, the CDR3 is TGTGCCAGCAGGGCAGGCAACACTGAAGCTTTCTTT.

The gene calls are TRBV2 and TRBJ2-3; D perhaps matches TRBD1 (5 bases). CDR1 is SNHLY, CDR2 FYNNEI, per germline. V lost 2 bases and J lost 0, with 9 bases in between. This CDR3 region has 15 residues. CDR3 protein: CASSEQGTSTDTQYF. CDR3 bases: TGTGCCAGCAGTGAACAGGGAACTAGCACAGATACGCAGTATTTT.

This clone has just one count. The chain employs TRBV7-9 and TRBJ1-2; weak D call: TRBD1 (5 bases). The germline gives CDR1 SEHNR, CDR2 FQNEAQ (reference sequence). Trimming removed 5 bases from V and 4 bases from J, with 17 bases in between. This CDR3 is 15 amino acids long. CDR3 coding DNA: TGTGCCAGCAGCGGAGTAGGGGCCCGAACCTATGGCTACACCTTC. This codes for CASSGVGARTYGYTF.

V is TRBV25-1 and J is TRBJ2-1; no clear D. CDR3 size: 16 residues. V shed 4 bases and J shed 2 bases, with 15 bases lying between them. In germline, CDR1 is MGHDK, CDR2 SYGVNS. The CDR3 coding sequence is TGTGCCAGCAGTGGATCGAGTCAAGAGACCTACAATGAGCAGTTCTTC. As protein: CASSGSSQETYNEQFF.

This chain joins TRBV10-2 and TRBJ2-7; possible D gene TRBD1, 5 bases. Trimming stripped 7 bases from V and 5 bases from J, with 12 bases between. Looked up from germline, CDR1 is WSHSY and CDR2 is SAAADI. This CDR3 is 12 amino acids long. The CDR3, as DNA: TGCGCCAGCATGCAGGGAAACAACGAGCAGTACTTC. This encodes CASMQGNNEQYF.

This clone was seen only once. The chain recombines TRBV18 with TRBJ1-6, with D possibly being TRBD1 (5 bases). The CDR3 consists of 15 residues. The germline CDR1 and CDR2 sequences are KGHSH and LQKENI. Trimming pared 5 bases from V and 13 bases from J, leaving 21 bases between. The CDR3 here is CASSSTGLRDTPLHF. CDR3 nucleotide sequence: TGTGCCAGCTCATCTACAGGCCTCCGAGATACTCCCCTCCACTTT.

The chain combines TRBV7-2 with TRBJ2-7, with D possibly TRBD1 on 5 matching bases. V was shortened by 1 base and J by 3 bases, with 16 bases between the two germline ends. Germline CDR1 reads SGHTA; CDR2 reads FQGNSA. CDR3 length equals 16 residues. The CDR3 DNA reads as TGTGCCAGCAGCTTAGGGGGATTGGGGCCTTTCTACGAGCAGTACTTC. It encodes CASSLGGLGPFYEQYF.

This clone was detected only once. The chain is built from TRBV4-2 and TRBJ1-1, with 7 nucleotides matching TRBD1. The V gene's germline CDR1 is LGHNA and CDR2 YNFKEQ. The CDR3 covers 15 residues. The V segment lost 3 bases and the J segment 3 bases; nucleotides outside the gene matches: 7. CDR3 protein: CASSHPGTEDTEAFF. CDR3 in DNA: TGTGCCAGCAGCCACCCCGGGACAGAGGACACTGAAGCTTTCTTT.

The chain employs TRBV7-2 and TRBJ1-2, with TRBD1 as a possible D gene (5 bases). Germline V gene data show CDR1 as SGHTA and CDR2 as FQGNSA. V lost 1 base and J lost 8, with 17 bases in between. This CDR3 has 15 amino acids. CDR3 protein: CASSLGWGSRRGYTF. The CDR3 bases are TGTGCCAGCAGCTTAGGCTGGGGCAGCCGACGGGGCTACACCTTC.

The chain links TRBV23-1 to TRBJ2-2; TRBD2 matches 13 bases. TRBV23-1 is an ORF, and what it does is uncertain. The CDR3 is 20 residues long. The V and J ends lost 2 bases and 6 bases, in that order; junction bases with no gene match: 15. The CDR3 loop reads CASSQTRTSGSPKGAGELFF. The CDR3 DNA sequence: TGCGCCAGCAGTCAAACACGGACTAGCGGGAGTCCAAAGGGGGCCGGGGAGCTGTTTTTT.